These T cell receptor beta chains were read from a single sample in a study of blood T cell repertoires in COVID-19. Generated by immunoSEQ multiplex PCR, the TCRdb table keeps only in-frame clones and is missing some. The sample records roughly 250,000 clones, 65% to 90% being singletons. What was sequenced was peripheral blood. These TCRs come from a woman between 45 and 65 years old with acute or convalescent COVID-19. The CDR3 runs from the conserved cysteine through the conserved F or W. Each record gives: D gene, J gene, clone size, V gene, CDR3 DNA, CDR3 protein. D genes are given only for firm matches. Size is omitted from some rows. Given values are once, few, many or a class for expanded clones.

-,TRBJ1-2,once,TRBV19,TGTGCCAGTAGCCTACGCCGGTTAAGCTATGGCTACACCTTC,CASSLRRLSYGYTF
-,TRBJ1-2,once,TRBV5-6,TGTGCCAGCAGCTTGCCTCGGGCGGGCTATGGCTACACCTTC,CASSLPRAGYGYTF
TRBD2,TRBJ2-5,-,TRBV7-8,TGTGCCAGCAGCTTTCGTGTGAGACCGGGACTAGCTGGGGAGACCCAGTACTTC,CASSFRVRPGLAGETQYF
-,TRBJ2-1,-,TRBV7-3,TGTGCCACCATCGGGCAGGGGAGTAATGAGCAGTTCTTC,CATIGQGSNEQFF
TRBD2,TRBJ2-1,-,TRBV11-2,TGTGCCAGCAGCTTAGAATCCACTAGCGGGAGAGGGGAGCAGTTCTTC,CASSLESTSGRGEQFF
TRBD2,TRBJ2-7,-,TRBV4-1,TGCGCCAGCAGCCAAGATTTCGGACTAGCGGGGACCTACGAGCAGTACTTC,CASSQDFGLAGTYEQYF
-,TRBJ1-2,-,TRBV5-8,TGTGCCAGCAGCCCGGGATCTTCCTATGGCTACACCTTC,CASSPGSSYGYTF
TRBD1,TRBJ2-2,-,TRBV5-1,TGCGCCAGCAGCTTGATGGGACAGGCGAACACCGGGGAGCTGTTTTTT,CASSLMGQANTGELFF
-,TRBJ2-1,-,TRBV2,TGTGCCAGCAGTGCCACTGGTCTCAATGAGCAGTTCTTC,CASSATGLNEQFF
TRBD1,TRBJ1-4,-,TRBV2,TGTGCCAGCAGCTCCCCCAGGGACAGGGTAGGAGATGAAAAACTGTTTTTT,CASSSPRDRVGDEKLFF
TRBD2,TRBJ2-7,-,TRBV4-1,TGCGCCAGCAGCCAACCCGGGACTAGCGGGGGCTCCTACGAGCAGTACTTC,CASSQPGTSGGSYEQYF
-,TRBJ2-7,-,TRBV14,TGTGCCAGCAGCCAAGGACTTCGGAACTACGAGCAGTACTTC,CASSQGLRNYEQYF
-,TRBJ2-2,few,TRBV5-6,TGTGCCAGCAGCCAAGTACTAGTGAACACCGGGGAGCTGTTTTTT,CASSQVLVNTGELFF
TRBD1,TRBJ2-3,-,TRBV7-9,TGTGCCAGCAGCTTTGGAGACAGGGGCACAGATACGCAGTATTTT,CASSFGDRGTDTQYF
-,TRBJ2-1,-,TRBV19,TGTGCCAGTTGTGTTGAGGGCGATGAGCAGTTCTTC,CASCVEGDEQFF
TRBD1,TRBJ2-7,-,TRBV3-1/TRBV3-2,TGTGCCAGCAGCCAAGAGGGACAGGGCTACGAGCAGTACTTC,CASSQEGQGYEQYF
TRBD1,TRBJ2-1,-,TRBV24-1,TGTGCCACCAGTGATACCGGGACAGGGACTGGGTATGAGCAGTTCTTC,CATSDTGTGTGYEQFF
TRBD1,TRBJ2-7,-,TRBV18,TGTGCCAGCTCACCCTCCCGGCAGGGGGACTACGAGCAGTACTTC,CASSPSRQGDYEQYF
TRBD2,TRBJ2-7,-,TRBV11-3,TGTGCCAGCAGCTTAGTCTCTAGCGGGCTGTACGAGCAGTACTTC,CASSLVSSGLYEQYF
TRBD2,TRBJ2-1,once,TRBV4-1,TGCGCCAGCAGGCACCCCGGTTCGCGGGGGGGGTACAATGAGCAGTTCTTC,CASRHPGSRGGYNEQFF
-,TRBJ1-2,-,TRBV28,TGTGCCAGCAGTCCGTTTGGCAGGTCCTCCTATGGCTACACCTTC,CASSPFGRSSYGYTF
TRBD1,TRBJ1-6,-,TRBV7-2,TGTGCCAGCAGCTTAGTTGAGGGGACAGGGAAATCACCCCTCCACTTT,CASSLVEGTGKSPLHF
TRBD1,TRBJ1-4,-,TRBV27,TGTGCCAGCAGGTCTACCGGGACAGGGGGAGACGAAAAACTGTTTTTT,CASRSTGTGGDEKLFF
TRBD1,TRBJ1-1,-,TRBV28,TGTGCCAGCAGTTTGGGACAGGCCGTTGGGGACACTGAAGCTTTCTTT,CASSLGQAVGDTEAFF
-,TRBJ1-3,-,TRBV30,TGTGCCGCAACCCAAGGGGCAAACACCATATATTTT,CAATQGANTIYF
-,TRBJ2-1,-,TRBV7-2,TGTGCCAGCAGCCAGGATGAGCAGTTCTTC,CASSQDEQFF
-,TRBJ2-5,few,TRBV5-6,TGTGCCAGCACCCCTCCCGGGAACCAAGAGACCCAGTACTTC,CASTPPGNQETQYF
TRBD1,TRBJ1-4,-,TRBV5-5,TGTGCCAGCAGCTTACCGGGACAGGGGCAAGAAAAACTGTTTTTT,CASSLPGQGQEKLFF
TRBD1,TRBJ1-5,few,TRBV2,TGTGCCAGCAACGACAGGGGTAGCAATCAGCCCCAGCATTTT,CASNDRGSNQPQHF
-,TRBJ1-1,-,TRBV29-1,TGCAGCGTTGAAACGCAGGGGTTTATAACTCACACTGAAGCTTTCTTT,CSVETQGFITHTEAFF
TRBD1,TRBJ2-7,once,TRBV11-2,TGTGCCAGCAGCTTAGGACCGGACAGGGCCTACGAGCAGTACTTC,CASSLGPDRAYEQYF
-,TRBJ2-1,-,TRBV24-1,TGTGCCACCAGTGATCCAATTGGCGGAGCATACAATGAGCAGTTCTTC,CATSDPIGGAYNEQFF
TRBD1,TRBJ1-6,-,TRBV6-2/TRBV6-3,TGTGCCAGCAGTTACAAAGGGACAGGGAATTCACCCCTCCACTTT,CASSYKGTGNSPLHF
-,TRBJ2-1,few,TRBV10-3,TGTGCCATCAGTGAGTCTAAGGAGGGCAATGAGCAGTTCTTC,CAISESKEGNEQFF
TRBD1,TRBJ1-1,-,TRBV18,TGTGCCAGCTCACCCCCCGGGACAGGGTACACTGAAGCTTTCTTT,CASSPPGTGYTEAFF
TRBD1,TRBJ1-1,-,TRBV15,TGTGCCACCAGCAGGGGGGCGGGACAGGGGAACACTGAAGCTTTCTTT,CATSRGAGQGNTEAFF
TRBD2,TRBJ2-1,-,TRBV14,TGTGCCAGCAGCCAACACTTAGGGAGGGGTGCAAGCTCCTACAATGAGCAGTTCTTC,CASSQHLGRGASSYNEQFF
TRBD1,TRBJ2-7,-,TRBV6-1,TGTGCCAGCAGTGACCGGGACAGATCCTACGAGCAGTACTTC,CASSDRDRSYEQYF
TRBD1,TRBJ1-4,few,TRBV7-2,TGTGCCAGCAGCCCAGGACAGGGGACGATGAATGAAAAACTGTTTTTT,CASSPGQGTMNEKLFF
-,TRBJ2-5,-,TRBV19,TGTGCCAGTAGTACCACCGGCCCGGGGACCCAGTACTTC,CASSTTGPGTQYF
-,TRBJ2-1,-,TRBV5-1,TGCGCCAGCAGCTTGGCGGGGTGGGGTGTGGAGCGGAGTGAGCAGTTCTTC,CASSLAGWGVERSEQFF
-,TRBJ2-1,-,TRBV7-8,TGTGCCAGCAGCTTAGGGGGCATAGCCTACAATGAGCAGTTCTTC,CASSLGGIAYNEQFF
TRBD1,TRBJ2-7,-,TRBV7-8,TGTGCCAGCAGCTTCCCCGGGACAGGGACCGAGCAGTACTTC,CASSFPGTGTEQYF
TRBD2,TRBJ2-1,-,TRBV14,TGTGCCAGCAGCCGAGCGGGAGGGCCCCACAATGAGCAGTTCTTC,CASSRAGGPHNEQFF
TRBD1,TRBJ2-7,-,TRBV4-1,TGCGCCAGCAGCAACGACAGGGACGGCTCCTACGAGCAGTACTTC,CASSNDRDGSYEQYF